This T cell receptor (beta chain) was observed in a study of T cell responses to AZD1222 COVID-19 vaccine. Study outcomes and limitations: Among spike-specific TCRs, nearly half reportedly target unmutated variant regions. The study identified only a handful of AZD1222 recipients as seropositive at baseline. Donors skewed white British and female; clonal diversity was possibly underestimated. Two AZD1222 administrations were followed by greater Spike-specific TCR breadth and depth.

Points on this clone: Its antigen is still unknown.

TCRdb's table, derived via immunoSEQ multiplex PCR, lists solely in-frame clones and lacks some. The sample holds 150,000 to 200,000 clones, 80% to 90% seen once. Sequencing was performed on peripheral blood, taken 28 days after the second AZD1222 dose. The source is an adult who received the AZD1222 COVID-19 vaccine.

The CDR3 DNA reads TGTGCCACCAGCAGAGATGCCCCCGCCAGGAATGAGCAGTTCTTC. It yields the protein CATSRDAPARNEQFF. The genes are TRBV15 and TRBJ2-1; D is unresolved. Germline assignment: CDR1 LNHNV and CDR2 YYDKDF (reference sequence). With 0 bases removed from V and 7 bases from J, the gap between germline ends came to 13 bases. The CDR3 consists of 15 residues.